This T cell receptor (beta chain) was sequenced during a study of CD8 T cells in Susac syndrome (dated by TCRdb to the late 2010s). The study in broad terms: The study used repertoire sequencing to test whether antigen drove CD8+ T cell activation and differentiation in Susac syndrome.

The germline V gene supplies CDR1 MNHEY and CDR2 SVGEGT. Trimming removed 0 bases from V and 6 bases from J, leaving 9 bases between the germline ends. From the cysteine through the phenylalanine, the CDR3 covers 13 amino acids. The sequence is cut down to CDR3 DNA, 39 bases in frame from base 1. Details on this clonotype: This receptor's antigen is unknown. No much larger clonotype is one base removed from it; base qualities were not supplied.

RNA was extracted using the RNeasy kit, and roughly 0.5 to 1 microgram was reverse transcribed with random hexamers. TCR beta CDR3 regions were amplified with the immunoSEQ multiplex PCR assay covering 54 Vbeta and 13 Jbeta segments. PCR amplification bias was corrected by using a synthetic template baseline for primer optimization and computational correction. Concerning the study's data processing: Only productive sequences were kept, with reads annotated to V, D and J genes according to IMGT and analyzed in immunoSEQ Analyzer. Clonality was calculated as one minus the Shannon entropy normalized by log2 of the number of productive unique sequences. Public and private clones were assessed among the 100 most prevalent clones of each patient and control. Susac-specific clones were defined as absent from healthy and MS cohorts, around 1,000 published viral clones and other ImmuneACCESS disease sequences. TCRdb redid the processing of the public reads, applying fastp at Q25 and MiXCR, and retained in-frame beta chains. Rows with one shared CDR3 protein collapse into an entry with the most common genes and DNA. For this entry, the V and J calls and clone size follow TCRdb and not the study's own pipeline. The sample includes 180,000 or so distinct CDR3 sequences, with approximately 94% observed a single time. Approximately 0.09% of the sample goes to the ten largest clones.

Peripheral blood CD8+ and CD4+ T cells from healthy donors, Susac syndrome patients and multiple sclerosis patients were profiled by high-throughput TCR beta sequencing. Multiple sclerosis controls were treatment-naive patients with stable or active relapsing-remitting disease fulfilling revised McDonald criteria. Bulk CD8+ and CD4+ T cells were purified by magnetic negative isolation, while CD8+ TEMRA cells were enriched using FACS. Blood was drawn into EDTA tubes, processed within 24 hours, and PBMCs were isolated by density gradient centrifugation. PBMCs intended for TCR sequencing were cryopreserved in liquid nitrogen and were subsequently thawed in a 37 degrees C water bath. Purity of sorted or isolated CD4+, CD8+ and CD8+ TEMRA cells was at least 90%. Broader findings and caveats from the paper: The study acknowledged that relatively few individuals were included in the TCR sequencing and HLA analysis.

Recombination connected TRBV6-2 or TRBV6-3 to TRBJ2-7; the D gene cannot be resolved reliably. The sequence derives from a human donor with multiple sclerosis. The specimen was CD4+ T cells from PBMCs. The bases read TGTGCCAGCAGTTACTCGCCCCTTCCCGAGCAGTACTTC. Its translation is CASSYSPLPEQYF.